The T cell receptor (beta chain) under discussion was sequenced for a study of blood T cell repertoires in COVID-19. Study as a whole: From T cells, B-cell-depleted T cells, or PBMCs came the material, which was cDNA or gDNA.

Assay used: immunoSEQ multiplex PCR; TCRdb lists only in-frame clones, some missing. The sample carries around 160,000 clones, about 83% recorded once. Clinical history reported by participants formed the basis on which cohorts were assigned. The sequence was collected from a woman aged 50 to 65 who had been exposed to COVID-19. Source material: PBMCs or T cells enriched from blood (not recorded which).

The CDR3, as DNA: TGTGCCAGCAGTTACCTGCCCAGGGATGAGCAGTTCTTC. Translation: CASSYLPRDEQFF. The V and J genes are TRBV6-6 and TRBJ2-1; D perhaps matches TRBD1 (5 bases). V shed 2 bases and J shed 8 bases, with 10 bases lying between them. CDR3 length equals 13 residues. The germline V gene has CDR1 MNHNY and CDR2 SVGAGI (reference sequence).